A selection of T cell receptor beta chains follows, all from one sample in a study of long-term antiretroviral therapy in people with HIV. TCRdb keeps only in-frame clones here, not all; method: immunoSEQ multiplex PCR. The sample yields some 20,000 clones, 90% seen once. The sample here was unsorted PBMCs, taken 4.2 to 4.5 years before starting antiretroviral therapy. All receptors derive from a woman in her twenties or thirties with HIV. The CDR3 runs from the conserved cysteine through the conserved F or W. D genes are given only for firm matches. Only part of the rows carry a size: once, few, many, or a class if the clone is expanded.

length | D | J | size | V | DNA | CDR3
12 | NA | TRBJ1-3 | once | TRBV2 | TGTGCCAGCAGGGGAGAAGGAAACACCATATATTTT | CASRGEGNTIYF
15 | NA | TRBJ1-2 | NA | TRBV4-3 | TGCGCCAGCAGCCAAGATGCCAGGAGCCCCTATGGCTACACCTTC | CASSQDARSPYGYTF
12 | TRBD1 | TRBJ1-2 | few | TRBV6-1 | TGTGCCAGCAGCGAAGGTGGGGACAGGGGGACCTTC | CASSEGGDRGTF
17 | TRBD2 | TRBJ2-2 | once | TRBV4-1 | TGCGCCAGCAGCCTGGGCTTGCGGGGGGGCCGAACCGGGGAGCTGTTTTTT | CASSLGLRGGRTGELFF
17 | TRBD1 | TRBJ2-3 | few | TRBV14 | TGTGCCAGCAGCCCAAGACAGGGGGCTCTATACCCAGATACGCAGTATTTT | CASSPRQGALYPDTQYF
15 | NA | TRBJ1-2 | NA | TRBV4-1 | TGCGCCAGCAGCCAAGATCCGGTGAAGAACTATGGCTACACCTTC | CASSQDPVKNYGYTF
14 | TRBD1 | TRBJ1-1 | NA | TRBV5-8 | TGTGCCAGCAGCTTATTACAGGGGCTCTCTGAAGCTTTCTTT | CASSLLQGLSEAFF
14 | NA | TRBJ2-7 | NA | TRBV5-6 | TGTGCCAGCAGCCTAGGAGGAACCTCCTACGAGCAGTACTTC | CASSLGGTSYEQYF
15 | NA | TRBJ1-1 | NA | TRBV18 | TGTGCCAGCTCACGGGGGGCAGAGAAGGACACTGAAGCTTTCTTT | CASSRGAEKDTEAFF
17 | TRBD1 | TRBJ1-3 | NA | TRBV19 | TGTGCCAGTAGCCTGGGACAGGGGAGACCCCCTGGAAACACCATATATTTT | CASSLGQGRPPGNTIYF
15 | NA | TRBJ2-3 | NA | TRBV5-1 | TGCGCCAGCAGCTTTGACGCAACTAGCACAGATACGCAGTATTTT | CASSFDATSTDTQYF
11 | NA | TRBJ2-3 | NA | TRBV6-5 | TGTGCCAGCAAAACGGGAGATACGCAGTATTTT | CASKTGDTQYF
16 | TRBD2 | TRBJ2-2 | NA | TRBV19 | TGTGCCAGTAGGCGCCTAGCGGGGGGATCCACCGGGGAGCTGTTTTTT | CASRRLAGGSTGELFF
15 | NA | TRBJ1-3 | NA | TRBV4-3 | TGCGCCAGCAGCCAAGATCGGGGGGGTGGAAACACCATATATTTT | CASSQDRGGGNTIYF
15 | NA | TRBJ2-3 | few | TRBV9 | TGTGCCAGCAGCGCACCGGGACGAAGCACAGATACGCAGTATTTT | CASSAPGRSTDTQYF
11 | NA | TRBJ1-1 | NA | TRBV10-3 | TGTGCCATCAGGGAGGAACGTGAAGCTTTCTTT | CAIREEREAFF
14 | NA | TRBJ1-1 | NA | TRBV18 | TGTGCCAGCTCACCACAGAGCATGAACACTGAAGCTTTCTTT | CASSPQSMNTEAFF
14 | TRBD1 | TRBJ1-5 | NA | TRBV19 | TGTGCCACTGCAGGGGGGCCTAGCAATCAGCCCCAGCATTTT | CATAGGPSNQPQHF
15 | TRBD2 | TRBJ2-5 | NA | TRBV10-3 | TGTGCCATCAGTGATAGCGGGGGACTTCAAGGGACCCAGTACTTC | CAISDSGGLQGTQYF
15 | NA | TRBJ1-5 | NA | TRBV10-1 | TGCGCCAGCAGTGACCACAGGGTAACCAATCAGCCCCAGCATTTT | CASSDHRVTNQPQHF
16 | NA | TRBJ1-1 | NA | TRBV18 | TGTGCCAGCTCACCGGAGAACAGGTTGAGGAACACTGAAGCTTTCTTT | CASSPENRLRNTEAFF
14 | NA | TRBJ1-1 | NA | TRBV2 | TGTGCCAGCAGGAAGAACGCAGTGAACACTGAAGCTTTCTTT | CASRKNAVNTEAFF
14 | TRBD1 | TRBJ1-4 | NA | TRBV18 | TGTGCCAGCTCATCGACAGGGACTAATGAAAAACTGTTTTTT | CASSSTGTNEKLFF
15 | NA | TRBJ2-1 | NA | TRBV7-2 | TGTGCCAGCAGCTTAGCGCAGAAGGGGTCCAATGAGCAGTTCTTC | CASSLAQKGSNEQFF
14 | TRBD1 | TRBJ2-5 | NA | TRBV7-8 | TGTGCCAGCTGGGACCGACAGGGAGAGGAGACCCAGTACTTC | CASWDRQGEETQYF
16 | TRBD1 | TRBJ1-6 | few | TRBV5-1 | TGCGCCAGCAGCCCCGATGGCAGGGGGGGTAATTCACCCCTCCACTTT | CASSPDGRGGNSPLHF
17 | TRBD2 | TRBJ2-7 | NA | TRBV4-3 | TGCGCCAGCAGCCAAAAAGCCGGGACTTTTAGCGGGCGCGAGCAGTACTTC | CASSQKAGTFSGREQYF
15 | TRBD1 | TRBJ1-2 | NA | TRBV4-1 | TGCGCCAGCAGCCATACCGACAGGGGAAGTGGTGGCTACACCTTC | CASSHTDRGSGGYTF
13 | NA | TRBJ1-1 | NA | TRBV5-4 | TGTGCCAGCAGCGTGACCGGGAGCACTGAAGCTTTCTTT | CASSVTGSTEAFF
15 | NA | TRBJ1-4 | NA | TRBV6-1 | TGTGCCAGCAGTGAGCTTGGGGGCCCGAAGGAAAAACTGTTTTTT | CASSELGGPKEKLFF
12 | NA | TRBJ1-2 | NA | TRBV11-3 | TGTGCCAGCAGCTTGGGCAGGTATGGCTACACCTTC | CASSLGRYGYTF
13 | TRBD1 | TRBJ1-2 | NA | TRBV7-2 | TGTGCCAGCGATCCGACAGGGGGCAGTGGCTACACCTTC | CASDPTGGSGYTF
13 | NA | TRBJ1-1 | NA | TRBV28 | TGTGCCAGCACCCCTCCGGTGAACACTGAAGCTTTCTTT | CASTPPVNTEAFF
15 | TRBD1 | TRBJ2-7 | NA | TRBV9 | TGTGCCAGCAGCGCGACAGGGGTTCTTACCGCCGAGCAGTACTTC | CASSATGVLTAEQYF
13 | TRBD1 | TRBJ1-2 | NA | TRBV2 | TGTGCCAGCAGTGACAGGGGGCTCTATGGCTACACCTTC | CASSDRGLYGYTF
14 | TRBD2 | TRBJ2-3 | NA | TRBV4-1 | TGCGCCAGCAGCCGGACCCAGCGGGGGCGGGCGCAGTATTTT | CASSRTQRGRAQYF
14 | NA | TRBJ1-5 | NA | TRBV27 | TGTGCCAGCAGTTTATCAGGACAGAATCAGCCCCAGCATTTT | CASSLSGQNQPQHF
13 | NA | TRBJ2-7 | once | TRBV6-5 | TGTGCCCCAGGACCAGGGCATTCCGGCGAGCAGTACTTC | CAPGPGHSGEQYF
14 | NA | TRBJ1-4 | few | TRBV11-1 | TGTGCCAGCAGCTTGACAGCCCCTAATGAAAAACTGTTTTTT | CASSLTAPNEKLFF
13 | NA | TRBJ2-7 | NA | TRBV9 | TGTGCCAGCAGCACAAGTTGGAGGGACGAGCAGTACTTC | CASSTSWRDEQYF
14 | NA | TRBJ1-4 | once | TRBV19 | TGTGCCAGTAGTCCCCAAGGGGCGAGGGAAAAACTGTTTTTT | CASSPQGAREKLFF
13 | NA | TRBJ2-5 | NA | TRBV7-2 | TGTGCCAGCAGCTTAAGGCGCGAAGAGACCCAGTACTTC | CASSLRREETQYF
16 | NA | TRBJ1-2 | NA | TRBV30 | TGTGCCTGGAGTGGCTCAATATCAGGGGCGAAGAATGGCTACACCTTC | CAWSGSISGAKNGYTF
15 | TRBD1 | TRBJ1-5 | NA | TRBV6-1 | TGTGCCAGCAGGGTGACAGGGGTTAGCAATCAGCCCCAGCATTTT | CASRVTGVSNQPQHF
14 | TRBD1 | TRBJ2-2 | NA | TRBV7-2 | TGTGCCAGCAGCCAGACAGGGGCGGGCGGGGAGCTGTTTTTT | CASSQTGAGGELFF
14 | NA | TRBJ1-4 | NA | TRBV7-9 | TGTGCCAGCAGCTCGGGAGGAACTAATGAAAAACTGTTTTTT | CASSSGGTNEKLFF
16 | TRBD2 | TRBJ2-1 | NA | TRBV7-2 | TGTGCCAGCAGCTTAGTAGGACTAGCGGGGGGGAATGAGCAGTTCTTC | CASSLVGLAGGNEQFF
14 | TRBD1 | TRBJ1-3 | NA | TRBV19 | TGTGCCAGTAGTATCGGACAGGCTGGAAACACCATATATTTT | CASSIGQAGNTIYF
14 | NA | TRBJ1-1 | NA | TRBV10-3 | TGTGCCATCAGGAAGACAGTGATGAACACTGAAGCTTTCTTT | CAIRKTVMNTEAFF
13 | NA | TRBJ1-5 | NA | TRBV5-1 | TGCGCCAGCAGTCTCGGTAACAATCAGCCCCAGCATTTT | CASSLGNNQPQHF
16 | NA | TRBJ2-1 | NA | TRBV5-1 | TGCGCCAGCAGCTTGGCCGGGGGCCAACCCTACAATGAGCAGTTCTTC | CASSLAGGQPYNEQFF
14 | TRBD2 | TRBJ2-3 | NA | TRBV7-8 | TGTGCCAGCAGCGGAGCGGGGAGCACAGATACGCAGTATTTT | CASSGAGSTDTQYF
14 | NA | TRBJ2-5 | NA | TRBV5-1 | TGCGCCAGCAGCTTGGGTCAGTCACAAGAGACCCAGTACTTC | CASSLGQSQETQYF
12 | NA | TRBJ2-7 | once | TRBV25-1 | TGTGCCAGCGAAGGGACATCCTACGAGCAGTACTTC | CASEGTSYEQYF
20 | TRBD1 | TRBJ1-2 | NA | TRBV4-3 | TGCGCCAGCAGCCAAGATATAGGGACAGGGAGGTCTATCGGTAACTATGGCTACACCTTC | CASSQDIGTGRSIGNYGYTF